What follows is one TCR beta chain and its context. Its cognate antigen has yet to be identified. It has no much larger one-base neighbor in the sample; base qualities were not kept. This sample was included in a study of identical twins (dated by TCRdb to the mid-2010s). About the full investigation: TCR alpha and beta repertoires from monozygotic twins, unrelated adults of various ages and cord blood were deep-sequenced to test whether fetal clonotypes persist. To rule out contamination, the twin experiments were replicated at different times with different library preparation protocols. What the study reported, not specific to this receptor: In monozygotic twins, recombination models systematically underestimated out-of-frame TCR alpha sharing, but the models matched the sharing seen between unrelated individuals. The excess sharing between twins in beta out-of-frame sequences was weaker because fewer shared sequences reduced the signal-to-noise ratio. Compared with coincidental sharing between unrelated individuals, out-of-frame TCR alpha sequences shared between twins showed an excess of sequences with low generation probability. Abundant cord blood beta clonotypes had fewer insertions, young adult naive repertoires showed a similar but weaker trend, and memory repertoires showed no such trend. Invariant T cells such as MAIT and iNKT could partly confound zero-insertion analyses, although diverse VJ usage argued against such confounding for most clonotypes. Because the same donors could not be followed over many years, the conclusions relied on cross-sectional statistical analysis.

All donors were healthy Caucasians. Receptor libraries were prepared by 5' RACE. TCRdb records Illumina HiSeq 2000 as the sequencer. Template switching added a universal primer binding site, and the final cDNA carried a unique molecular identifier that allowed TCR cDNA molecules to be counted accurately. Specific primers in the conserved constant-segment region were used to synthesize first-strand cDNA for the TCR alpha and beta chains. To control for contamination, every cDNA library was double barcoded, receiving both a SMART-Mk sample barcode and Illumina barcodes. TruSeq adapter sequences, together with Illumina sample barcodes, were added in two successive PCR steps. TCR alpha and beta cDNA libraries were sequenced on the Illumina HiSeq platform with custom primers. For the original study's pipeline: MiGEC processed the raw reads to extract unique molecular identifiers, while MiXCR was used to determine the CDR3 positions. For each individual, recombination models were inferred using an EM algorithm with the repgenHMM and IGoR tools. The tcR package in R was used for shared clonotype analysis, with sharing normalized by the product of cloneset sizes. To study raw recombination free of thymic and clonal selection effects, out-of-frame nonproductive sequences were analyzed. TCRdb itself trimmed the public reads at Q25 with fastp, ran MiXCR and retained productive beta chains. Here each entry gathers all rows of one CDR3 protein and keeps the most common genes and DNA. These V and J calls rely on TCRdb rather than the paper's analysis. The sample data list 1.5 million to 2 million distinct CDR3 sequences, and about 32% of these were observed just once. The ten most abundant clones make up around 0.25% of the sample.

From a lookup of the germline V gene (reference sequence), CDR1 and CDR2 are DFQATT and SNEGSKA. V loses 6 bases, J loses 0 bases, and the germline ends lie 11 bases apart. The CDR3 has 13 amino acids, counting the end cysteine and phenylalanine. Just the 39-base CDR3 DNA is kept, in frame starting at base 1. The V gene is TRBV20-1 and the J gene is TRBJ1-2, with a tentative D gene TRBD1 over 5 matching bases. What was sequenced was cord blood. This TCR was recovered from a newborn girl in good health. The CDR3 protein: CSARQSTNYGYTF. The DNA sequence is as follows: TGCAGTGCCCGACAGAGTACTAACTATGGCTACACCTTC.